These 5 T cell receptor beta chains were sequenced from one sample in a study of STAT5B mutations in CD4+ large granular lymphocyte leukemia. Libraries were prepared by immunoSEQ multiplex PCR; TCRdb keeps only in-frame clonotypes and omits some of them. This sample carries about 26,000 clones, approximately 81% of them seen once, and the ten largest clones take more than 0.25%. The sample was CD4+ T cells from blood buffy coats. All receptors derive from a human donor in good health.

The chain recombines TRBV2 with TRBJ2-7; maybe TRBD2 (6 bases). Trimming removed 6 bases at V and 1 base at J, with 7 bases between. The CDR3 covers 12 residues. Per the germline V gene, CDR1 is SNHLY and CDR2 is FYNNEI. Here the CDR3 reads CASRGGSYEQYF. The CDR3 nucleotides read TGTGCCAGCAGGGGGGGTTCCTACGAGCAGTACTTC.

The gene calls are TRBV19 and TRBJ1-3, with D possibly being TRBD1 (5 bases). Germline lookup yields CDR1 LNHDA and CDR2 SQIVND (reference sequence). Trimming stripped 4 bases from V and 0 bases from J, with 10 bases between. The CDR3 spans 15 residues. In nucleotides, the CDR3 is TGTGCCAGTAGTACGAGACAGTACTCTGGAAACACCATATATTTT. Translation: CASSTRQYSGNTIYF.

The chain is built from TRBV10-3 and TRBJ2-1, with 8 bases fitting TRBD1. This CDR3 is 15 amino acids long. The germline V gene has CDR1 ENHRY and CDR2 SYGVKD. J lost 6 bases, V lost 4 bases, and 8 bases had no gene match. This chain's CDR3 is CAISGQAGGLNEQFF. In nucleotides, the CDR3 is TGTGCCATCAGTGGGCAGGCAGGGGGCCTCAATGAGCAGTTCTTC.

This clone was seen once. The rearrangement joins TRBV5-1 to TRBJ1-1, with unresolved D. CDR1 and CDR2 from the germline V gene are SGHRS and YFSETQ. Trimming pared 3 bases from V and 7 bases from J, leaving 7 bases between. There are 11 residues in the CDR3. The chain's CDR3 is CASSSALEAFF. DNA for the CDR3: TGCGCCAGCAGCTCCGCCCTTGAAGCTTTCTTT.

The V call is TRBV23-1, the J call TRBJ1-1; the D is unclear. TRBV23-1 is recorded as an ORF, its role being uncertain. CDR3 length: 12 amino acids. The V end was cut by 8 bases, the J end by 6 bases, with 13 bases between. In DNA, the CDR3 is TGCGCCAGCTCGAGAGGGCCCGCTGAAGCTTTCTTT. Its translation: CASSRGPAEAFF.